This TCR beta chain was retrieved from a study of T cell changes during pregnancy in multiple sclerosis. Per germline, CDR1 SGHRS and CDR2 YFSETQ. The CDR3 spans 14 residues. After removal of 0 bases from V and 3 bases from J, the junction contained 2 bases not matched to a gene. Method: immunoSEQ multiplex PCR; TCRdb's copy keeps in-frame clones and lacks some. Of 65,000 to 90,000 clones listed, roughly nine tenths are singletons. The source was peripheral blood, collected in the first trimester of pregnancy. The receptor was derived from a female donor with multiple sclerosis, enrolled in a pregnancy study. The chain has TRBV5-1 and TRBJ1-2; TRBD1 matches 7 bases. In DNA form, the CDR3 reads TGCGCCAGCAGCTTGGACAGGGGCGACTATGGCTACACCTTC. As protein: CASSLDRGDYGYTF.